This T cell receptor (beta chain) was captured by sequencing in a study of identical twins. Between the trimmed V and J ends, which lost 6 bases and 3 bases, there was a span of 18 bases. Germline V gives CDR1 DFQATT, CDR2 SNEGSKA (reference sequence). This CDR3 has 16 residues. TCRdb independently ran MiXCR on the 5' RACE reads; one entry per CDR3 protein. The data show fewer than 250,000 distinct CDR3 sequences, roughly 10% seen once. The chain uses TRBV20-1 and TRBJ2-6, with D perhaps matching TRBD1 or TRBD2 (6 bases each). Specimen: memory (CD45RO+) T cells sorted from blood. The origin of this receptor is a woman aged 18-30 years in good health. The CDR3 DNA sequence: TGCAGTGCGCAGGAGGGCACAGGGAATGGGGCCAACGTCCTGACTTTC. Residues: CSAQEGTGNGANVLTF.